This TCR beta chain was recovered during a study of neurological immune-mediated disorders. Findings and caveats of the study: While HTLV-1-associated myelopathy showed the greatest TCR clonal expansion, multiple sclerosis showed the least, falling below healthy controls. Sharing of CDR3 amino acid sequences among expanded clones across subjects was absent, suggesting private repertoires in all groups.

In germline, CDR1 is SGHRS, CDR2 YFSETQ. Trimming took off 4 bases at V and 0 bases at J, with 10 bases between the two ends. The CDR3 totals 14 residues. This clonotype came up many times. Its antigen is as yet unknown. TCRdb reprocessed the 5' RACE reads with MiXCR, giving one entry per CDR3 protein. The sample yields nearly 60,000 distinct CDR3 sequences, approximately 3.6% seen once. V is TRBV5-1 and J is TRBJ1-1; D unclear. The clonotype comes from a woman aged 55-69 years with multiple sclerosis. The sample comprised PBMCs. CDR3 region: CASSNGQMNTEAFF. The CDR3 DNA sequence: TGCGCCAGCAGCAACGGCCAAATGAACACTGAAGCTTTCTTT.